This TCR beta chain stems from a study of blood T cell repertoires in COVID-19 (TCRdb year 2020). The study in broad terms: Collaborator samples came from the United States, Italy and Spain and covered acute and convalescent phases of COVID-19. The prospective study material was composed of cDNA or gDNA derived from T cells, B-cell-depleted T cells, or PBMCs. Deeply sampled blood TCRbeta repertoires from subjects exposed to, actively infected with, or recovered from COVID-19 were included in the dataset. The repertoires were released in a freely available public database meant as a resource for research on the immune response to SARS-CoV-2. The samples were drawn from the first 160 participants of the ongoing ImmuneRACE study and from 950 to 1,500 subjects provided by 6 global collaborators. The sample metadata nearly always contained a de-identified subject ID, COVID-19 status, age in years and sex. Where available, HLA class I and class II types were taken from metadata supplied by the sample provider and were not determined by assay-based typing.

Overall results and qualifications from the work: Clinical and demographic metadata were provided uncurated, with the amount varying by source and participant.

Turning to this clone: Its antigen has not been determined. Base qualities are missing; no much larger clone stands one base away.

In Seattle, one collaborating source enrolled patients while the infection was active and tracked those patients longitudinally over the course of disease. The collaborating institutions used their own protocols to collect whole blood in K2EDTA tubes. For TCRbeta analysis, collaborators shipped samples as frozen whole blood, isolated PBMCs, or DNA extracted from either of those sample types. According to the germline V gene (reference sequence), CDR1 reads MNHEY and CDR2 reads SMNVEV. The CDR3 sequence holds 15 residues, the cysteine and phenylalanine included. Only CDR3 DNA is held: 45 bases, read in frame from base 1. For this chain, trimming is 1 base at the V end and 10 bases at the J end, and the number of junction bases without a gene match is 2. TCRbeta CDR3 regions were amplified from genomic DNA using the immunoSEQ Assay, a bias-controlled multiplex PCR. The original methods were these. Within the assay, amplification of reference gene primers was used to estimate how many nucleated cells each sample contained. To quantify the absolute abundance of each unique TCRbeta CDR3 rearrangement, sequence reads were collapsed and filtered. For each sample, productive Simpson clonality was calculated as the square root of Simpson's diversity index across productive rearrangements. TCRdb's version of the immuneACCESS table is confined to in-frame rearrangements and falls short of the full clone set. An unresolved V gene accounts for under half of the shortfall where checked; the remainder is of unknown origin. V and J calls and clone size come straight from that table; D and trimming were deduced from the DNA. The sample contains more than 300,000 clones, 80% to 90% of them found a single time. Jointly, the top ten make up about 9.4% of the sample.

Here the chain combines TRBV27 and TRBJ1-6, and 12 bases in between align with TRBD1. The sequence was obtained from a woman in her thirties with COVID-19, enrolled during active disease. Input material: peripheral blood. The CDR3 region reads CASSLFGTGGSPLHF. DNA sequence: TGTGCCAGCAGTTTATTCGGGACAGGGGGCTCACCCCTCCACTTT.